The 26 T cell receptor beta chains given below trace back to one sample, sequenced in a study of CD8+ T cells in alopecia areata. Following RNA extraction, reverse transcription yielded cDNA that acted as the sequencing template. Sequencing was performed with immunoSEQ multiplex PCR; in TCRdb, only in-frame clones are kept and a portion is missing. The sample shows approximately 300,000 clones, about 62% of them seen only once. As to treatment: oral pan-JAK inhibitor, 5-10 mg twice daily. The specimen comprised CD4+ T cells sorted from blood, sampled at week 24, from a patient treated with tofacitinib. The receptor source for this set is a human donor with alopecia areata.

The rearrangement joins TRBV30 to TRBJ2-1; tentatively, D is TRBD2 (5 bases). V lost 1 base, J lost 5 bases, and 15 bases lay in between. CDR3 length: 15 residues. CDR1 and CDR2 from the germline V gene are GTSNPN and SVGIG (reference sequence). For the CDR3, the DNA is TGTGCCTGGAGTGCCCCCCCGGGAATGGACAATGAGCAGTTCTTC. This gives the protein CAWSAPPGMDNEQFF.

V and J are TRBV25-1 and TRBJ1-2; D possibly corresponds to TRBD1 (5 bases). CDR3 length equals 13 residues. The germline V and J ends were trimmed by 1 base and 6 bases, with 9 bases remaining between them. The germline V gene has CDR1 MGHDK and CDR2 SYGVNS. The CDR3 protein is CASSEWGSDGYTF. The CDR3 nucleotides are TGTGCCAGCAGTGAATGGGGGTCAGATGGCTACACCTTC.

CDR3 protein: CASSRGGGGNQPQHF. CDR3 bases: TGTGCCAGCAGCCGGGGCGGGGGGGGCAATCAGCCCCAGCATTTT. The chain employs TRBV27 and TRBJ1-5; D may be TRBD1 (5 bases). The CDR3 is 15 residues long. The germline gives CDR1 MNHEY, CDR2 SMNVEV (reference sequence). Trimming stripped 6 bases from V and 2 bases from J, with 14 bases between.

This clone has only one observation. This chain uses TRBV6-1 with TRBJ1-2, with D uncertain. Germline V CDR1 and CDR2: MNHNS, SASEGT. Trimming took 8 bases from V and 3 from J, leaving 4 bases between them. This CDR3 contains 10 residues. Here the CDR3 DNA reads TGTGCCAGCGTTTACTATGGCTACACCTTC. It is translated as CASVYYGYTF.

This clone occurred once. The rearrangement links TRBV6-5 to TRBJ1-5; unclear D gene. V shed 6 bases and J shed 7 bases, with 19 bases lying between them. CDR3 length: 15 amino acids. The germline V gene has CDR1 MNHEY and CDR2 SVGAGI. The CDR3: CASSPRPMSGQPQHF. DNA of the CDR3: TGTGCCAGCAGCCCCCGTCCCATGTCCGGCCAGCCCCAGCATTTT.

This clone was seen only a few times. The chain carries TRBV5-6 and TRBJ2-2, with unresolved D. The CDR3 has 14 residues. Trimming removed 2 bases at V and 7 bases at J, with 12 bases between. From germline, CDR1 is SGHDT and CDR2 YYEEEE. CDR3 region: CASSFGLDSGELFF. The DNA for the CDR3 is TGTGCCAGCAGCTTTGGCCTGGATAGCGGGGAGCTGTTTTTT.

Only a few counts were recorded for this clone. The rearrangement uses TRBV29-1 and TRBJ2-3, with D perhaps TRBD2 (5 bases). The CDR3 length is 14 residues. Germline loops: CDR1 SQVTM, CDR2 ANQGSEA. Trimming removed 8 bases from V and 2 bases from J, with 17 bases in between. CDR3 sequence (DNA): TGCAGCCTACGGAGGCTCCTCGCCACAGATACGCAGTATTTT. This codes for CSLRRLLATDTQYF.

This chain uses TRBV5-1 with TRBJ2-1; D might be TRBD2 (5 bases). V was pared by 1 base and J by 9 bases, with 23 bases between. Germline loops: CDR1 SGHRS, CDR2 YFSETQ. There are 17 residues in the CDR3. The CDR3: CASSLLMGPARGSEQFF. The CDR3 DNA sequence: TGCGCCAGCAGCTTGTTGATGGGCCCCGCTCGGGGTTCTGAGCAGTTCTTC.

The chain has TRBV5-6 and TRBJ1-6; D is possibly TRBD1 (5 bases). The V and J ends lost 4 bases and 5 bases respectively, with 16 bases between them. Germline assignment: CDR1 SGHDT and CDR2 YYEEEE. The CDR3 has 16 amino acids. CDR3 amino acids: CASSPNTGRDNSPLHF. As DNA, the CDR3 is TGTGCCAGCAGCCCTAATACGGGACGGGATAATTCACCCCTCCACTTT.

The rearrangement joins TRBV29-1 to TRBJ1-1; TRBD1 matches at 7 bases. CDR1 SQVTM and CDR2 ANQGSEA come from the germline V gene. The CDR3 runs 13 residues. V dropped 7 bases and J dropped 5; count of bases not matched to a gene: 10. The CDR3: CSDLQGRKTEAFF. DNA for the CDR3: TGCAGCGACCTACAGGGGCGTAAAACTGAAGCTTTCTTT.

This chain uses TRBV7-2 with TRBJ2-5; tentatively, D is TRBD1 or TRBD2 (5 bases each). From germline, CDR1 is SGHTA and CDR2 FQGNSA. This CDR3 region has 14 residues. V shed 4 bases and J shed 2 bases, with 11 bases lying between them. Here the CDR3 reads CASSSLRGQETQYF. The CDR3 DNA is TGTGCCAGCAGCTCTTTGAGGGGACAAGAGACCCAGTACTTC. Using reference TRBV7-2 and TRBJ2-5 for the parts outside the CDR3, the full variable domain is GAGVSQSPSNKVTEKGKDVELRCDPISGHTALYWYRQSLGQGLEFLIYFQGNSAPDKSGLPSDRFSAERTGGSVSTLTIQRTQQEDSAVYLCASSSLRGQETQYFGPGTRLLVL.

The genes are TRBV2 and TRBJ1-2, with D unclear. From germline, CDR1 is SNHLY and CDR2 FYNNEI. V dropped 3 bases and J dropped 8 bases, with 19 bases sitting between them. This CDR3 comprises 15 residues. CDR3 coding DNA: TGTGCCAGCAGTGACCGGAGGTTTAATGTGAGAGGCTACACCTTC. This translates into CASSDRRFNVRGYTF.

J is TRBJ2-7 and V is TRBV25-1; D call uncertain. The CDR3 sequence is 12 residues long. Trimming stripped 5 bases from V and 0 bases from J, with 5 bases between. Looked up from germline, CDR1 is MGHDK and CDR2 is SYGVNS. The CDR3 DNA reads TGTGCCAGCAGTCCCAGCTCCTACGAGCAGTACTTC. Its protein product is CASSPSSYEQYF.

The chain couples TRBV29-1 to TRBJ2-5; D gene uncertain. Germline V gene sequence: CDR1 SQVTM, CDR2 ANQGSEA. The CDR3 contains 13 residues. V dropped 7 bases and J dropped 4 bases, with 16 bases sitting between them. The CDR3 loop is CSADTGLRETQYF. CDR3 in DNA: TGCAGCGCCGACACCGGATTGAGAGAGACCCAGTACTTC. Based on the CDR3 plus reference TRBV29-1 and TRBJ2-5, the full variable domain is SAVISQKPSRDICQRGTSLTIQCQVDSQVTMMFWYRQQPGQSLTLIATANQGSEATYESGFVIDKFPISRPNLTFSTLTVSNMSPEDSSIYLCSADTGLRETQYFGPGTRLLVL.

Concerning this clone itself: Other nucleotide sequences from this sample produce the same CDR3. The V call is TRBV7-2, the J call TRBJ1-1; 7 bases map to TRBD1. The CDR3 sequence is 13 residues long. From germline, CDR1 is SGHTA and CDR2 FQGNSA. V shed 4 bases, J shed 3 bases, and the junction held 2 bases outside the gene matches. CDR3 in DNA: TGTGCCAGCAGCTCCGACAGGGACACTGAAGCTTTCTTT. The encoded protein is CASSSDRDTEAFF.

The chain couples TRBV2 to TRBJ2-5; D not resolved. Between the trimmed V and J ends, which lost 3 bases and 4 bases, there was a span of 6 bases. This CDR3 is 12 amino acids long. CDR1 and CDR2 from the germline V gene are SNHLY and FYNNEI. This CDR3 reads CASSDIGETQYF. CDR3 DNA sequence: TGTGCCAGCAGTGATATCGGAGAGACCCAGTACTTC.

In this sample, this clone turned up a few times. The J gene is TRBJ2-3, the V gene TRBV10-3; the D is unclear. The CDR3 totals 14 residues. From germline, CDR1 is ENHRY and CDR2 SYGVKD. V was clipped by 4 bases and J by 0 bases, with 8 bases between them. The DNA of the CDR3 is TGTGCCATCAGTGTCGACGCGAGCACAGATACGCAGTATTTT. It codes for CAISVDASTDTQYF.

This rearrangement joins TRBV29-1 to TRBJ1-1; D might be TRBD1 (6 bases). Trimming shortened V by 7 bases and J by 6 bases, and 18 bases separated the two germline ends. Germline CDR1 SQVTM, CDR2 ANQGSEA. The CDR3 extends over 13 amino acids. CDR3 amino acids: CSATTATGSEAFF. The CDR3 region has the DNA TGCAGCGCTACCACGGCAACAGGGTCTGAAGCTTTCTTT.

This chain joins TRBV29-1 and TRBJ2-1, with unresolved D. The germline gives CDR1 SQVTM, CDR2 ANQGSEA. The CDR3 sequence is 12 residues long. Trimming removed 3 bases at V and 7 bases at J, with 10 bases between. This chain's CDR3 is CSVDRPRNEQFF. The CDR3 DNA follows: TGCAGCGTTGATAGACCTAGAAATGAGCAGTTCTTC.

This chain connects TRBV30 to TRBJ1-2; D gene uncertain. Trimming left V 1 base short and J 8 bases short, with 11 bases between. The CDR3 consists of 12 residues. Germline loops: CDR1 GTSNPN, CDR2 SVGIG (reference sequence). The CDR3 loop reads CAWSAVSLGYTF. DNA of the CDR3: TGTGCCTGGAGTGCAGTCTCTCTAGGCTACACCTTC.

The V and J genes are TRBV5-1 and TRBJ2-2; 10 bases align to TRBD2. V lost 5 bases and J lost 1; bases outside the gene matches: 5. Germline loops: CDR1 SGHRS, CDR2 YFSETQ. CDR3 length: 16 amino acids. CDR3 sequence reads: CASRPSSGGNTGELFF. The CDR3 DNA sequence: TGCGCCAGCAGACCTTCTAGCGGGGGGAACACCGGGGAGCTGTTTTTT.

The chain has TRBV5-6 and TRBJ2-5; 11 bases are a match to TRBD1. With V trimmed by 0 bases and J by 2 bases, 6 bases remained unmatched. The length of the CDR3 is 17 residues. Germline lookup yields CDR1 SGHDT and CDR2 YYEEEE. The CDR3 is CASSLERTGGWQETQYF. The CDR3 bases are TGTGCCAGCAGCTTGGAAAGGACAGGGGGCTGGCAAGAGACCCAGTACTTC. Complete variable domain (other parts from reference TRBV5-6 and TRBJ2-5): DAGVTQSPTHLIKTRGQQVTLRCSPKSGHDTVSWYQQALGQGPQFIFQYYEEEERQRGNFPDRFSGHQFPNYSSELNVNALLLGDSALYLCASSLERTGGWQETQYFGPGTRLLVL.

The rearrangement joins TRBV25-1 to TRBJ1-1, with D perhaps matching TRBD1 (5 bases). This CDR3 has 14 residues. V lost 4 bases to trimming and J lost 2 bases, with 11 bases between them. Germline V gives CDR1 MGHDK, CDR2 SYGVNS. CDR3 nucleotides: TGTGCCAGCAGTGCCGGGGGGGGAAACACTGAAGCTTTCTTT. The encoded protein is CASSAGGGNTEAFF.

The sample holds a few counts of this clone. The chain carries TRBV7-2 and TRBJ2-7, with no clear D. V was shortened by 2 bases and J by 1 base, with 9 bases between the two germline ends. Germline CDR1 and CDR2: SGHTA and FQGNSA. CDR3 length: 14 amino acids. CDR3 amino acids: CASSLLDVSYEQYF. The CDR3 DNA follows: TGTGCCAGCAGCTTACTAGATGTATCCTACGAGCAGTACTTC.

The CDR3 DNA reads TGTGCCAGCAGCTTAGAAGGGACAGGGGGTGAGCAGTTCTTC. Protein: CASSLEGTGGEQFF. J is TRBJ2-1 and V is TRBV7-9; the match to TRBD1 covers 11 bases. V lost 1 base to trimming and J lost 9 bases; unmatched junction nucleotides: 2. Germline V CDR1 and CDR2: SEHNR, FQNEAQ (reference sequence). The CDR3 spans 14 residues.

J is TRBJ2-5 and V is TRBV7-9; D is undetermined. V was clipped by 2 bases and J by 5 bases, with 6 bases between them. CDR1 SEHNR and CDR2 FQNEAQ come from the germline V gene (reference sequence). CDR3 length: 12 amino acids. The CDR3 spells CASSLLRETQYF. The CDR3 DNA is TGTGCCAGCAGCTTATTAAGGGAGACCCAGTACTTC.